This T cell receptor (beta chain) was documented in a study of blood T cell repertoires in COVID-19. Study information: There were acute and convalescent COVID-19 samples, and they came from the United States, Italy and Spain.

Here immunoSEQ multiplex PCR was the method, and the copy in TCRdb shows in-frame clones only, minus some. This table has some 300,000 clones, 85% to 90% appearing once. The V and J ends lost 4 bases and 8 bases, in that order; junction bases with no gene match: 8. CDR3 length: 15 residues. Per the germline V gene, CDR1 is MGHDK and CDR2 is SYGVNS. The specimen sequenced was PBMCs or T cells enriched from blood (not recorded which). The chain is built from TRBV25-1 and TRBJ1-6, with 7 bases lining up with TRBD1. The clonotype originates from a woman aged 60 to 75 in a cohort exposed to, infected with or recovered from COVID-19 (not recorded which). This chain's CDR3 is CASSARTGNYSPLHF. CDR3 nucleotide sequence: TGTGCCAGCAGTGCCCGGACAGGCAATTATTCACCCCTCCACTTT.